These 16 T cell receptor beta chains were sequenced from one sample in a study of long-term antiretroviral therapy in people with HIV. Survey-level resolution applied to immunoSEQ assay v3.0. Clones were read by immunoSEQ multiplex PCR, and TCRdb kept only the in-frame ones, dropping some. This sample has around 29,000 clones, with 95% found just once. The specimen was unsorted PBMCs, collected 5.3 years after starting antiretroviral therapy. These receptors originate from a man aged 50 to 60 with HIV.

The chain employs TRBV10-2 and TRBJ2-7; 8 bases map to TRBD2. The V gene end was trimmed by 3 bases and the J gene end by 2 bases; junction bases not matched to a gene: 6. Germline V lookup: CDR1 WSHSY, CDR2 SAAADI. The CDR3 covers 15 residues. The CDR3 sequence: CASSDLAGTAYEQYF. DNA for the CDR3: TGCGCCAGCAGTGATTTAGCGGGGACGGCCTACGAGCAGTACTTC.

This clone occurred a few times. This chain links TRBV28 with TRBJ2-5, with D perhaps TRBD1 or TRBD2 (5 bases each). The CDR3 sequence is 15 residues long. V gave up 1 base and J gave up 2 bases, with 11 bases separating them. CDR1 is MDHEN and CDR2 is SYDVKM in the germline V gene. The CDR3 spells CASSLFQGAQETQYF. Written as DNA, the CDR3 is TGTGCCAGCAGTTTATTCCAGGGAGCTCAAGAGACCCAGTACTTC. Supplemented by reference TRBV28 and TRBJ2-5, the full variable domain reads DVKVTQSSRYLVKRTGEKVFLECVQDMDHENMFWYRQDPGLGLRLIYFSYDVKMKEKGDIPEGYSVSREKKERFSLILESASTNQTSMYLCASSLFQGAQETQYFGPGTRLLVL.

This CDR3 reads CASSLEARAQSEQYF. CDR3 in DNA: TGCGCCAGCAGCTTGGAGGCCAGGGCCCAATCCGAGCAGTACTTC. The V and J genes are TRBV5-1 and TRBJ2-7, with TRBD1 as a possible D gene (5 bases). Germline V gene data show CDR1 as SGHRS and CDR2 as YFSETQ. Trimming left V 0 bases short and J 6 bases short, with 16 bases between. This CDR3 comprises 15 residues.

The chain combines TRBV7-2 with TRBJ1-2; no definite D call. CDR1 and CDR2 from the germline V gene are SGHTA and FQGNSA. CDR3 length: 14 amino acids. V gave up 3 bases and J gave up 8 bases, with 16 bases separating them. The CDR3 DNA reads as TGTGCCAGCAGCTTGGACGTTCCCATCTTCGGCTACACCTTC. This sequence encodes CASSLDVPIFGYTF.

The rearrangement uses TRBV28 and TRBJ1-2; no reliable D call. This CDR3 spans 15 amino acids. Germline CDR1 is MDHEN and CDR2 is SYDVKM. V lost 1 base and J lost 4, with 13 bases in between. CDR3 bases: TGTGCCAGCAGTTTATTCGGGGTTGGAGGCTATGGCTACACCTTC. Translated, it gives CASSLFGVGGYGYTF.

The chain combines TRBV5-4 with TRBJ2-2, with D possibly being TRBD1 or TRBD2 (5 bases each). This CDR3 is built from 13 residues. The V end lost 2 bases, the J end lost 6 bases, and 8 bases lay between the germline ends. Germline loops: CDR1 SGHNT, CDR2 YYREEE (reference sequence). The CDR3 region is CASSLEGPGELFF. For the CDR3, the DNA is TGTGCCAGCAGCTTAGAGGGGCCCGGGGAGCTGTTTTTT.

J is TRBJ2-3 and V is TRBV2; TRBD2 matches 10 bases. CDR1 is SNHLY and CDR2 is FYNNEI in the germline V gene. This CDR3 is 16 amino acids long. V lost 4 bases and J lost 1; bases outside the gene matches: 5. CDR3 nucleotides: TGTGCCAGCAGTGGGTCTCTAGCGGGGGGCACAGATACGCAGTATTTT. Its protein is CASSGSLAGGTDTQYF. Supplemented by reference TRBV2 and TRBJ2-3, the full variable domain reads EPEVTQTPSHQVTQMGQEVILRCVPISNHLYFYWYRQILGQKVEFLVSFYNNEISEKSEIFDDQFSVERPDGSNFTLKIRSTKLEDSAMYFCASSGSLAGGTDTQYFGPGTRLTVL.

The CDR3 here is CASSLGSGGAFTTDEQFF. The CDR3 DNA is TGCGCCAGCAGCTTGGGCAGCGGGGGGGCCTTCACGACCGATGAGCAGTTCTTC. The chain links TRBV5-1 to TRBJ2-1; 10 bases fit TRBD2. The CDR3 covers 18 residues. Unmatched junction bases numbered 14, after V lost 0 bases and J lost 8 bases. Germline V lookup: CDR1 SGHRS, CDR2 YFSETQ. Filled out from reference TRBV5-1 and TRBJ2-1, the complete variable domain reads KAGVTQTPRYLIKTRGQQVTLSCSPISGHRSVSWYQQTPGQGLQFLFEYFSETQRNKGNFPGRFSGRQFSNSRSEMNVSTLELGDSALYLCASSLGSGGAFTTDEQFFGPGTRLTVL.

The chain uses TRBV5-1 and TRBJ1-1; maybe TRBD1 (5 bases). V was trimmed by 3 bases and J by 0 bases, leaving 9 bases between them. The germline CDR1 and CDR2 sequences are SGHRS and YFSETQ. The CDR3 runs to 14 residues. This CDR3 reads CASSSDNMNTEAFF. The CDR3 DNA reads TGCGCCAGCAGCTCGGACAATATGAACACTGAAGCTTTCTTT.

CDR3 sequence reads: CASSLGGGGQETQYF. In nucleotides, the CDR3 is TGTGCCAGCAGCTTAGGAGGGGGGGGGCAAGAGACCCAGTACTTC. The rearrangement links TRBV7-2 to TRBJ2-5; D might be TRBD2 (7 bases). Looked up from germline, CDR1 is SGHTA and CDR2 is FQGNSA. The CDR3 runs to 15 residues. The ends were cut back, 1 base at V and 2 bases at J, with 11 bases in the middle.

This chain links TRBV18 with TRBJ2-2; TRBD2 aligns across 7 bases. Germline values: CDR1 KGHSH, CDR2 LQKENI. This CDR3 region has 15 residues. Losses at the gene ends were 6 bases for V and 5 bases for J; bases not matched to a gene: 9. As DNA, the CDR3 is TGTGCCAGCTCTCTCTCGGGACTACTTACCGGGGAGCTGTTTTTT. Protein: CASSLSGLLTGELFF.

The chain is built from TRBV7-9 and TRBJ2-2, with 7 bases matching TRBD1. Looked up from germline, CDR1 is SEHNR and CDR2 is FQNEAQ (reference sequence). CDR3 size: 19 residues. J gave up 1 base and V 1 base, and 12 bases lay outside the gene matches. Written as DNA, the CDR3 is TGTGCCAGCAGCTTAGTGAGGGATGTTTGGGACAGGAACACCGGGGAGCTGTTTTTT. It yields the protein CASSLVRDVWDRNTGELFF.

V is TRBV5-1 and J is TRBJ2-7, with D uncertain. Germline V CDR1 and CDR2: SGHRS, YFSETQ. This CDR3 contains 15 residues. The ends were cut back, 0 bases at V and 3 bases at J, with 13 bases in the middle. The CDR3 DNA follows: TGCGCCAGCAGCTTGGCGGCAGCCCCAGGCTACGAGCAGTACTTC. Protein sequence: CASSLAAAPGYEQYF.

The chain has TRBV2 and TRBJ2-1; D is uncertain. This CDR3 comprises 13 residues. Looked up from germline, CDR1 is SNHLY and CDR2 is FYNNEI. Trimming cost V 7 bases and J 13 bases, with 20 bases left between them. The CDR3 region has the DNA TGTGCCAGCACCGCCCCCAGTGGGCCATCTCAGTTCTTC. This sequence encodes CASTAPSGPSQFF.

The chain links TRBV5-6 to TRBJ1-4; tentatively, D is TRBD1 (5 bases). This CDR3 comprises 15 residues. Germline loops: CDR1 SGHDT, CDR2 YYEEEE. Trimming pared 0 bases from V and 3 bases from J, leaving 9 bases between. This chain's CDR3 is CASSLGGRANEKLFF. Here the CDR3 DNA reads TGTGCCAGCAGCTTGGGGGGCCGAGCTAATGAAAAACTGTTTTTT.

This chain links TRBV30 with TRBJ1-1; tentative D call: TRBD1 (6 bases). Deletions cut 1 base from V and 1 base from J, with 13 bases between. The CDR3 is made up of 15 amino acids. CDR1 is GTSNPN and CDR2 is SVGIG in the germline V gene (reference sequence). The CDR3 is CAWSAPTGSNTEAFF. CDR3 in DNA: TGTGCCTGGAGTGCCCCGACAGGCTCGAACACTGAAGCTTTCTTT.